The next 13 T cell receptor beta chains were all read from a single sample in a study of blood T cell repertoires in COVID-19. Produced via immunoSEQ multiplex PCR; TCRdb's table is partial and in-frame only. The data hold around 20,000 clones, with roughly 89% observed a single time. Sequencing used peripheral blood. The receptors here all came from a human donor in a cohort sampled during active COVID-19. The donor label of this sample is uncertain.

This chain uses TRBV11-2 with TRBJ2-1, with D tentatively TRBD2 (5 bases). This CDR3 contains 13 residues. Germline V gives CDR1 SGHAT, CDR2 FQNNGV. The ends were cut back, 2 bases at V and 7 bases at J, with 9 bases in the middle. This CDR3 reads CASSLSLANEQFF. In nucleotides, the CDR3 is TGTGCCAGCAGCTTATCGCTAGCTAATGAGCAGTTCTTC.

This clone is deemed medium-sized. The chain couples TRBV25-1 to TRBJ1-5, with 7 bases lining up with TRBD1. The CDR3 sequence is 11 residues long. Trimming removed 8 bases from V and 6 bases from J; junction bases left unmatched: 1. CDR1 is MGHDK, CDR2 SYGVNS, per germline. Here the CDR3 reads CASGTVQPQHF. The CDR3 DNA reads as TGTGCCAGCGGGACAGTTCAGCCCCAGCATTTT.

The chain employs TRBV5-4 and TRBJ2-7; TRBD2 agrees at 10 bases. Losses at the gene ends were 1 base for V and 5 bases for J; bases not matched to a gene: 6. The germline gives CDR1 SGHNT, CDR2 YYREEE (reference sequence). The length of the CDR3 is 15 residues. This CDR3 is CASSLTLAGVDEQYF. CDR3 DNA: TGTGCCAGCAGCTTGACCCTAGCGGGGGTGGACGAGCAGTACTTC.

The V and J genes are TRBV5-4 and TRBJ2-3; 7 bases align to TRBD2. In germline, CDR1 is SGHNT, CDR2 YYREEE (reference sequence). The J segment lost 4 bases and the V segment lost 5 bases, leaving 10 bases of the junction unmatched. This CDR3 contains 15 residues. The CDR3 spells CASSKTSRGADTQYF. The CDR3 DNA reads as TGTGCCAGCAGTAAGACTAGCCGCGGCGCAGATACGCAGTATTTT.

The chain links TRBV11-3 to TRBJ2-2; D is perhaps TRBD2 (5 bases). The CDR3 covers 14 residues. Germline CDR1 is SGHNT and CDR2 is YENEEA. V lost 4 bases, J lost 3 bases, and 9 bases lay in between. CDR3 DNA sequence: TGTGCCAGCAGCTCAACTAGGGACACCGGGGAGCTGTTTTTT. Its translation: CASSSTRDTGELFF.

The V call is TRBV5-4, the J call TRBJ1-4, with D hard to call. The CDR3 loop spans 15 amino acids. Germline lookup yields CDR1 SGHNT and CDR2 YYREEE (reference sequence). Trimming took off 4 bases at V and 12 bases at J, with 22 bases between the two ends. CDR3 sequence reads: CASSNPGSTLGELFF. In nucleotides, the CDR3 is TGTGCCAGCAGCAACCCCGGGAGTACCCTTGGGGAACTGTTTTTT.

In DNA form, the CDR3 reads TGCGCCAGCAGCCTTACAGGGGGGGTCTACAATGAGCAGTTCTTC. Translated: CASSLTGGVYNEQFF. The rearrangement uses TRBV5-1 and TRBJ2-1; a possible D gene is TRBD1 (8 bases). The CDR3 runs 15 residues. The V end was cut by 4 bases, the J end by 3 bases, with 14 bases between. Germline-derived CDR1 and CDR2 are SGHRS and YFSETQ.

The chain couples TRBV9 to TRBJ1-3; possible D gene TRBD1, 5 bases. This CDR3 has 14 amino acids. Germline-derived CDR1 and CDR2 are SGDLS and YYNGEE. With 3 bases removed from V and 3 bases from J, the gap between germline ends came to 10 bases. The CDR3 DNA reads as TGTGCCAGCAGCGAGGGGACTCTTGGAAACACCATATATTTT. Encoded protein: CASSEGTLGNTIYF.

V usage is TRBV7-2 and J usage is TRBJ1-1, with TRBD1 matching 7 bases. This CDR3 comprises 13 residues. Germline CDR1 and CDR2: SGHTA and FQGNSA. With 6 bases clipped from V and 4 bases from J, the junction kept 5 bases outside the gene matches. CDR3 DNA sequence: TGTGCCAGCAGTCGACAGGGAGGCACTGAAGCTTTCTTT. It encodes CASSRQGGTEAFF. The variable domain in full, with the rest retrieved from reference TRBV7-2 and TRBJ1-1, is GAGVSQSPSNKVTEKGKDVELRCDPISGHTALYWYRQSLGQGLEFLIYFQGNSAPDKSGLPSDRFSAERTGGSVSTLTIQRTQQEDSAVYLCASSRQGGTEAFFGQGTRLTVV.

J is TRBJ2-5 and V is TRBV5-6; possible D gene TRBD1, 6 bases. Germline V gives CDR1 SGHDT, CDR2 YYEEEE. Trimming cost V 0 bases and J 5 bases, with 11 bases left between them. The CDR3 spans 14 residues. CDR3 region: CASSLAGTRETQYF. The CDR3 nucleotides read TGTGCCAGCAGCTTGGCTGGGACAAGGGAGACCCAGTACTTC.

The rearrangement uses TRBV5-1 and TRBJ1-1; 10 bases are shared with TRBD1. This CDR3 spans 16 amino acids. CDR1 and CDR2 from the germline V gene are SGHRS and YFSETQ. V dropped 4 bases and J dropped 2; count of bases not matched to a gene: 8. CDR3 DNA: TGCGCCAGCAGCCCCCGACAGGGGGCCCTTAACACTGAAGCTTTCTTT. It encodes CASSPRQGALNTEAFF.

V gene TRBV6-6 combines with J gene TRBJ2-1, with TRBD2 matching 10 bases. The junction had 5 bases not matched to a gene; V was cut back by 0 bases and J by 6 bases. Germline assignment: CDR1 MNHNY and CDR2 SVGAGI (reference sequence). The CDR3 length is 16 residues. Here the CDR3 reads CASSYSSGRGSNEQFF. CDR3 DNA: TGTGCCAGCAGTTACTCAAGCGGGAGGGGTTCCAATGAGCAGTTCTTC.

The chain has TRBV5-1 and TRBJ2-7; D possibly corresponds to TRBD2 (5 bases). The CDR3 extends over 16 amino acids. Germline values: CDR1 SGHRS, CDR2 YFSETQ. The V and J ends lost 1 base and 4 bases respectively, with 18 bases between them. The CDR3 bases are TGCGCCAGCAGCTTGCGCCATCTTAGCGAGGCTTACGAGCAGTACTTC. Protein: CASSLRHLSEAYEQYF.